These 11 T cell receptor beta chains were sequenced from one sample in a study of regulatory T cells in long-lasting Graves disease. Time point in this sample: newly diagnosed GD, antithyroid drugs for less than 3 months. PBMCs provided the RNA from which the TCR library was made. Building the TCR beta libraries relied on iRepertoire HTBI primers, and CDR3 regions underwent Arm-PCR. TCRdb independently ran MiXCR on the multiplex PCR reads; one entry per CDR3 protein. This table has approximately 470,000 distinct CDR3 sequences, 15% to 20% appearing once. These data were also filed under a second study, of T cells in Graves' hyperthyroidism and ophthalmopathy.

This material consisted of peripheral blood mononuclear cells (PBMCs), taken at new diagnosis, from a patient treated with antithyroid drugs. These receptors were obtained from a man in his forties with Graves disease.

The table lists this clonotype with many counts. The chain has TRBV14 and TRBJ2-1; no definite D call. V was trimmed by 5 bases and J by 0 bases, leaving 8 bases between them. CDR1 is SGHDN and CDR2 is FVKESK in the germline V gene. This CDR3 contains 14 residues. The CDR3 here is CASSGHYSYNEQFF. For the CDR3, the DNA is TGTGCCAGCAGCGGGCATTACTCCTACAATGAGCAGTTCTTC.

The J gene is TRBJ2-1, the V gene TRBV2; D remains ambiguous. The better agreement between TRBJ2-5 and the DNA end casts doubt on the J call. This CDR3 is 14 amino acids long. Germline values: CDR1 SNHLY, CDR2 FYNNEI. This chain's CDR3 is CASSEQVIQETQYF. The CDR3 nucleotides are TGTGCCAGCAGTGAACAGGTGATCCAAGAGACCCAGTACTTC.

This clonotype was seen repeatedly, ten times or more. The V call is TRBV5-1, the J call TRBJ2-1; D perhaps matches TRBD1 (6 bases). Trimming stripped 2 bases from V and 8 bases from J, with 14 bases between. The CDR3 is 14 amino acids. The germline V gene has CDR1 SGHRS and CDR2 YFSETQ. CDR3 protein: CASSFGTSKDEQFF. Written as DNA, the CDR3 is TGCGCCAGCAGCTTCGGGACAAGCAAGGATGAGCAGTTCTTC.

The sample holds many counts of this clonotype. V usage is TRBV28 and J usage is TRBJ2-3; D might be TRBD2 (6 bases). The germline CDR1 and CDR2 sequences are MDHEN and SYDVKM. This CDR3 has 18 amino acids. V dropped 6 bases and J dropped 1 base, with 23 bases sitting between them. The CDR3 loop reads CASSPRGRGWGGTDTQYF. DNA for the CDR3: TGTGCCAGCAGCCCTCGGGGTAGGGGCTGGGGGGGCACAGATACGCAGTATTTT. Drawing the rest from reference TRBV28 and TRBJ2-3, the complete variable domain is DVKVTQSSRYLVKRTGEKVFLECVQDMDHENMFWYRQDPGLGLRLIYFSYDVKMKEKGDIPEGYSVSREKKERFSLILESASTNQTSMYLCASSPRGRGWGGTDTQYFGPGTRLTVL.

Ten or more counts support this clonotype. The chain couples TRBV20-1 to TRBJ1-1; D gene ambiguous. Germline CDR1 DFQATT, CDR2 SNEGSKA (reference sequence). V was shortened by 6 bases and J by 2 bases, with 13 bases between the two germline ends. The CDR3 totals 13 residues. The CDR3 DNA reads TGCAGTGCAAGCCTCAGGACTAACACTGAAGCTTTCTTT. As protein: CSASLRTNTEAFF.

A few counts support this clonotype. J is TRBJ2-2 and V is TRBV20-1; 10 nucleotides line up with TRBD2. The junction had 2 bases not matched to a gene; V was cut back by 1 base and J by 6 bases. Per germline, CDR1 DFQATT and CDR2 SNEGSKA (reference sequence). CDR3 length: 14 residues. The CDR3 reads CSARASGSAGELFF. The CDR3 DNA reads TGCAGTGCTAGAGCTAGCGGGAGCGCCGGGGAGCTGTTTTTT.

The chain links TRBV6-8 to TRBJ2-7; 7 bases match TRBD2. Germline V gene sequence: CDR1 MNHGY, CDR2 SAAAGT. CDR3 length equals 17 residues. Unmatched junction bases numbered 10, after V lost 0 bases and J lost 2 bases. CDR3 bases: TGTGCCAGCAGTTACTCTTTCGGGGGGTCCTTAACCTACGAGCAGTACTTC. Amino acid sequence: CASSYSFGGSLTYEQYF.

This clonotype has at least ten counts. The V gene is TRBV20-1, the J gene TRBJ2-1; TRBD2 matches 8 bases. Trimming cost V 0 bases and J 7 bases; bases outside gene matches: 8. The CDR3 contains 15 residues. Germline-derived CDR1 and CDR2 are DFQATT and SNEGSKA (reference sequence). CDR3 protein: CSAREQLAGSNEQFF. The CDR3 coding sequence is TGCAGTGCTAGAGAGCAGTTAGCGGGGTCTAATGAGCAGTTCTTC.

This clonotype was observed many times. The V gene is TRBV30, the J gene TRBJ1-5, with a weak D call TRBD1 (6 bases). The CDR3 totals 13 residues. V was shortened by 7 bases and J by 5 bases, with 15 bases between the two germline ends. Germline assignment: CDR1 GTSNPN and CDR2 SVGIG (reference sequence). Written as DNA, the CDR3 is TGTGCCTATACGGAGAGGGGGGATCAGCCCCAGCATTTT. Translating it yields CAYTERGDQPQHF. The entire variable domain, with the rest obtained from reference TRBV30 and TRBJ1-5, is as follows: SQTIHQWPATLVQPVGSPLSLECTVEGTSNPNLYWYRQAAGRGLQLLFYSVGIGQISSEVPQNLSASRPQDRQFILSSKKLLLSDSGFYLCAYTERGDQPQHFGDGTRLSIL.

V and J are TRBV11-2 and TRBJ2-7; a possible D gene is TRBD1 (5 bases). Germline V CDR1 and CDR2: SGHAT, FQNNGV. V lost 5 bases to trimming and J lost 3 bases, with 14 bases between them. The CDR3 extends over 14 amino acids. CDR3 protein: CASSPLVGRYEQYF. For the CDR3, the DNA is TGTGCCAGCAGCCCTCTCGTGGGGCGCTACGAGCAGTACTTC.

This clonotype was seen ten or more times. The CDR3 reads CATSVRTSGKNEQFF. The CDR3 DNA is TGTGCCACCAGTGTGAGGACTAGCGGGAAAAATGAGCAGTTCTTC. This chain joins TRBV24-1 and TRBJ2-1, with 12 bases identical to TRBD2. Germline CDR1 reads KGHDR; CDR2 reads SFDVKD. V lost 5 bases to trimming and J lost 7 bases; unmatched junction nucleotides: 5. The CDR3 covers 15 residues.